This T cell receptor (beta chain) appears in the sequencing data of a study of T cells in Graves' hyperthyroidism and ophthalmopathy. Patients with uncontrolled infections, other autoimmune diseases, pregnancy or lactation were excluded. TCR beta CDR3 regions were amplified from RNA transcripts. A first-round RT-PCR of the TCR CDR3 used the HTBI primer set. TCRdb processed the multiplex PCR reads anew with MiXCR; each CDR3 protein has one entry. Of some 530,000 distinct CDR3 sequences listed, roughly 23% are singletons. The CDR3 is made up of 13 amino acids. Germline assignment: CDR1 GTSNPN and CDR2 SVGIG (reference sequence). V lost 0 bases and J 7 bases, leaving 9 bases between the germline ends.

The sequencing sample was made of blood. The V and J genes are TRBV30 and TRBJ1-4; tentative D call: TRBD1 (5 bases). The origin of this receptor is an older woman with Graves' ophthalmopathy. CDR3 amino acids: CAWSVGEGEKLFF. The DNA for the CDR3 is TGTGCCTGGAGTGTAGGGGAAGGTGAAAAACTGTTTTTT.